The clone carrying this TCR beta chain was recorded once. Its specificity is not known. The length of the CDR3 is 15 residues. Trimming took 10 bases from V and 1 from J; bases not matched to a gene: 6. Germline loops: CDR1 ENHRY, CDR2 SYGVKD. This sample was included in a study of blood T cells in healthy people across ages. Whole-study results and caveats: More naive CD4+ cells and higher diversity marked long-lived donors relative to aged donors.

At least 6.5 million PBMCs were isolated per sample. Through a sample-barcoded 5' primer and a J-beta primer mix, a second PCR was run for 7 to 11 cycles. The template-switch adaptor, which had 12 random nucleotides, put a tag on each cDNA molecule. Using its own MiXCR run on the 5' RACE reads, TCRdb lists one record per CDR3 protein. The sample lists fewer than 2,000,000 distinct CDR3 sequences; roughly two fifths were seen once. This clonotype originated in a human donor in good health. The specimen was blood. This chain uses TRBV10-3 with TRBJ2-5, with 13 bases that match TRBD2. In nucleotides, the CDR3 is TGTGCCAGACGGACTAGCGGGGGACTCCAAGAGACCCAGTACTTC. Protein: CARRTSGGLQETQYF.